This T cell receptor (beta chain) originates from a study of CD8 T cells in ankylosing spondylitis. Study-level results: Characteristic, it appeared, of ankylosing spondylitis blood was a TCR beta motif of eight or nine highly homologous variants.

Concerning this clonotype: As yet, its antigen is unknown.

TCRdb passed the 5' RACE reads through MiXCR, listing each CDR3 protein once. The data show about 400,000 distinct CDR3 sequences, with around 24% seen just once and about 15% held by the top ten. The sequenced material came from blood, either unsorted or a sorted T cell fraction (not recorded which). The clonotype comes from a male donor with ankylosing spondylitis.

DNA of the CDR3: TGTGCCATCAGTGCCCGAGTTGGTGGGAGGGGCTCCTACAATGAGCAGTTCTTC. This sequence encodes CAISARVGGRGSYNEQFF. The chain couples TRBV10-3 to TRBJ2-1; 7 nucleotides line up with TRBD2. Germline CDR1 and CDR2: ENHRY and SYGVKD. V dropped 4 bases and J dropped 0; count of bases not matched to a gene: 12. There are 18 residues in the CDR3.